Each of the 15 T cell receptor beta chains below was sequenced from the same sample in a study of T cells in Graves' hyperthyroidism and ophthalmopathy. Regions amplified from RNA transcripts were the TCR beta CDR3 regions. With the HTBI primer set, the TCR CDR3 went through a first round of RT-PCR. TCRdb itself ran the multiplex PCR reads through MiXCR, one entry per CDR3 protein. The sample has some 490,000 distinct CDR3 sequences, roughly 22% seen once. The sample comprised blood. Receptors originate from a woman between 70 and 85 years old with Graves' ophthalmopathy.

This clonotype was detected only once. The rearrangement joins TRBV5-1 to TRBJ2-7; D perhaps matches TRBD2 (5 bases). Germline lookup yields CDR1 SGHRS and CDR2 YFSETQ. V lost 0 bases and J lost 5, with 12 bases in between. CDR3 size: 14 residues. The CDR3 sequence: CASSLVEAVDEQYF. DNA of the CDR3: TGCGCCAGCAGCTTGGTGGAGGCGGTAGACGAGCAGTACTTC.

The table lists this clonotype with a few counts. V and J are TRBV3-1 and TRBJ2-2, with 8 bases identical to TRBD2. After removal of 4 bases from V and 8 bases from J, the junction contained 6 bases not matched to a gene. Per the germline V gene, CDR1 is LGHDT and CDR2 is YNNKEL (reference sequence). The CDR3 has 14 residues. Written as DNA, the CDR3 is TGTGCCAGCAGCCCATGGACTAGCAGAGGGGAGCTGTTTTTT. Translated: CASSPWTSRGELFF.

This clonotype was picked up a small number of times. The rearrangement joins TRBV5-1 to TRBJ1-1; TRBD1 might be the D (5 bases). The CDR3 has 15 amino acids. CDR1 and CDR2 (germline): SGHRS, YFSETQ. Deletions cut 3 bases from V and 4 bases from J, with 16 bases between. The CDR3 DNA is TGCGCCAGCAGCTGGGTGGGGGACGGGGGCACTGAAGCTTTCTTT. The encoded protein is CASSWVGDGGTEAFF.

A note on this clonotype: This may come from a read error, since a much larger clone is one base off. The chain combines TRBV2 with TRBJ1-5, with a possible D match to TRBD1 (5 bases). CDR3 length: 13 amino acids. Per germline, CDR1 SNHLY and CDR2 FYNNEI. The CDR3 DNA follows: TGTTCCAGCAGAGGGGAGATAAATCAGCCCCAGCATTTT. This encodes CSSRGEINQPQHF.

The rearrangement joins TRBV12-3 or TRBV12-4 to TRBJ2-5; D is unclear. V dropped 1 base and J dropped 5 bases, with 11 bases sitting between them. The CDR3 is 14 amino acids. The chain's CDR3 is CASSLDGQAETQYF. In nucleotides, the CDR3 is TGTGCCAGCAGTTTAGATGGTCAAGCGGAGACCCAGTACTTC.

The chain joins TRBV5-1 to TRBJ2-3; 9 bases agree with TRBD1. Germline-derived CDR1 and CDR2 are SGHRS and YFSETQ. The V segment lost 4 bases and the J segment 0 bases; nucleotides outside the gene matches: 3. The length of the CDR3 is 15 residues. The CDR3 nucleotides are TGCGCCAGCAGCGTGGGACAGGGCAGCACAGATACGCAGTATTTT. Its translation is CASSVGQGSTDTQYF.

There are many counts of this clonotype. The CDR3 is CASSVGSTDTQYF. CDR3 nucleotides: TGTGCCAGCAGTGTCGGGAGCACAGATACGCAGTATTTT. The chain couples TRBV2 to TRBJ2-3; D ambiguous. V shed 4 bases and J shed 0 bases, with 5 bases lying between them. Germline-derived CDR1 and CDR2 are SNHLY and FYNNEI. This CDR3 is 13 amino acids long.

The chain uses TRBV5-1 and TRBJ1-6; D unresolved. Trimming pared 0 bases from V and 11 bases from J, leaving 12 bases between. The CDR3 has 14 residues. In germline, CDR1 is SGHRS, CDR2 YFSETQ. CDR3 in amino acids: CASSLAGVGAPLHF. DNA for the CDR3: TGCGCCAGCAGCTTGGCCGGGGTGGGCGCACCCCTCCACTTT.

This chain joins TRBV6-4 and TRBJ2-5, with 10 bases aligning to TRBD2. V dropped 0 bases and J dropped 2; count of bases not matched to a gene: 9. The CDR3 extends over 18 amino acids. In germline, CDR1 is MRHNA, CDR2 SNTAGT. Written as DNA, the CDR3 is TGTGCCAGCAGTGACTCAAAGCGGGAGGGCCGGCGGCAAGAGACCCAGTACTTC. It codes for CASSDSKREGRRQETQYF.

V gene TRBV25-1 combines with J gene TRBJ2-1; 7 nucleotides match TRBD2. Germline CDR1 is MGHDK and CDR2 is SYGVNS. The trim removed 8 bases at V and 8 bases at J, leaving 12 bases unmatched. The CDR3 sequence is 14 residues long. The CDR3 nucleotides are TGTGCCAGCTCCCCCGGGAGGATTAGGGATGAGCAGTTCTTC. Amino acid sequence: CASSPGRIRDEQFF.

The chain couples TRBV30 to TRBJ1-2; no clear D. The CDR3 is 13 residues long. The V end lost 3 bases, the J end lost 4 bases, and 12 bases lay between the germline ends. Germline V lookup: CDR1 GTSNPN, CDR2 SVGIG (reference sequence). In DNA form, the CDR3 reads TGTGCCTGGAGACTACACAGCTCCTATGGCTACACCTTC. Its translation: CAWRLHSSYGYTF.

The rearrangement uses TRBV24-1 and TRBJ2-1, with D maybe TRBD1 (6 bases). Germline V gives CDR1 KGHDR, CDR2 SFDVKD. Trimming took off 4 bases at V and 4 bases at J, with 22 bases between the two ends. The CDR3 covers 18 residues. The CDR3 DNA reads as TGTGCCACCAGTGACACCACCCATGGACAGAGGGGGTACAATGAGCAGTTCTTC. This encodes CATSDTTHGQRGYNEQFF.

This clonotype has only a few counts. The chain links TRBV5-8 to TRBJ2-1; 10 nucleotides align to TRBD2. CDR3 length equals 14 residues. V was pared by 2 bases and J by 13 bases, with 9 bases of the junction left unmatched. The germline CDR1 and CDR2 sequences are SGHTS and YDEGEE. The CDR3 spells CASSLRLAGVSQFF. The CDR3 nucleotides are TGTGCCAGCAGCTTACGGCTAGCGGGAGTTTCACAGTTCTTC.

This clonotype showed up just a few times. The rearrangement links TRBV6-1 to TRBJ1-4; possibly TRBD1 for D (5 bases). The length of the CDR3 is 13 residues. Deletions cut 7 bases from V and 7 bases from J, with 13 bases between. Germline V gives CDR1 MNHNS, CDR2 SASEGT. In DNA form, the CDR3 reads TGTGCCAGCAAACAGGAAGTAGTTGAAAAACTGTTTTTT. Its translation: CASKQEVVEKLFF.

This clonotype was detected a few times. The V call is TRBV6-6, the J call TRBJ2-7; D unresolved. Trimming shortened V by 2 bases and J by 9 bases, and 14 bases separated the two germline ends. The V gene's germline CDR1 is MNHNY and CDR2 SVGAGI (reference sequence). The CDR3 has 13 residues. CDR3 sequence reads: CASSYEQTPGQYF. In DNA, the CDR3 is TGTGCCAGCAGTTACGAACAGACCCCCGGGCAGTACTTC.